The T cell receptor beta chain under discussion was sequenced for a study of cytomegalovirus exposure and HLA in healthy donors. The wider study: About 85 million unique TCRs from HLA-typed donors were held in an early release of data.

PCR employed 60 Vbeta and 13 Jbeta primers. Assay used: immunoSEQ multiplex PCR; TCRdb lists only in-frame clones, some missing. The sample shows approximately 280,000 clones, about 87% of them seen only once. Germline V gene lookup returns CDR1 SGHNT and CDR2 YENEEA. This CDR3 has 13 residues. Unmatched junction bases numbered 5, after V lost 5 bases and J lost 8 bases. Points on this clone: Its antigen is not known.

This cohort consisted of healthy bone marrow donors. Study-wide findings and caveats: Researchers reported in a later analysis that a missense DCLRE1C variant was tied to TCR beta V- and J-gene trimming.

The sample taken for sequencing was PBMCs. V gene TRBV11-3 combines with J gene TRBJ2-1, with 8 positions matching TRBD2. This clonotype was sampled from a young woman in good health and CMV-seronegative. This chain's CDR3 is CASSPWRGDEQFF. CDR3 nucleotides: TGTGCCAGCAGCCCCTGGCGGGGGGATGAGCAGTTCTTC.